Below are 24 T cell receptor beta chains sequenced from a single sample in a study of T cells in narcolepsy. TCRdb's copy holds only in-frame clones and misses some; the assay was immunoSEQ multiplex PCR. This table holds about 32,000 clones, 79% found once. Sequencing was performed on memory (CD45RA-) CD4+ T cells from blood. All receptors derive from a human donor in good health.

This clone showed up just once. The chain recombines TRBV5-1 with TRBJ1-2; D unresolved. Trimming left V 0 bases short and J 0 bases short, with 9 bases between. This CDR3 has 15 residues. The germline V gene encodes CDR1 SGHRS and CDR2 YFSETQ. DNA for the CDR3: TGCGCCAGCAGCTTGGAAGTCAGTTCTAACTATGGCTACACCTTC. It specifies CASSLEVSSNYGYTF.

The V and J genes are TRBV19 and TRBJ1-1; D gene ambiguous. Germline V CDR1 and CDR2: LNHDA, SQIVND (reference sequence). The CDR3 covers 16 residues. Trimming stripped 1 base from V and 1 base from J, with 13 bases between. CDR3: CASSIVSRERNTEAFF. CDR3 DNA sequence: TGTGCCAGTAGTATAGTATCTAGAGAGAGGAACACTGAAGCTTTCTTT.

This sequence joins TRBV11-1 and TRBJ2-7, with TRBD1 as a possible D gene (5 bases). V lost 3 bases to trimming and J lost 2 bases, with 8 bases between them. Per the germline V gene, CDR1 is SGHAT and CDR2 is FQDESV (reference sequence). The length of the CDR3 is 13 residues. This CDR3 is CASSFQGTYEQYF. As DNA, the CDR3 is TGTGCCAGCAGCTTCCAGGGAACCTACGAGCAGTACTTC.

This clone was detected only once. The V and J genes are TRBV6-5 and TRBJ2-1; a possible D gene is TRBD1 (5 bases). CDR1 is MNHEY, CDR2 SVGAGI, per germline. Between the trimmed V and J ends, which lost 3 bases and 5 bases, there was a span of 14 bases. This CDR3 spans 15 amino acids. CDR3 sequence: CASSYDPRANNEQFF. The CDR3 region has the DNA TGTGCCAGCAGTTATGACCCCAGGGCTAACAATGAGCAGTTCTTC.

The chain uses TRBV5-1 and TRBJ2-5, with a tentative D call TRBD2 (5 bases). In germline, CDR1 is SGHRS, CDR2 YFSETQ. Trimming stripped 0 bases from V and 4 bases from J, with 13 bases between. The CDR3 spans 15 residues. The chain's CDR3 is CASSLAVPGLETQYF. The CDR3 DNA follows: TGCGCCAGCAGCTTGGCCGTTCCCGGACTAGAGACCCAGTACTTC.

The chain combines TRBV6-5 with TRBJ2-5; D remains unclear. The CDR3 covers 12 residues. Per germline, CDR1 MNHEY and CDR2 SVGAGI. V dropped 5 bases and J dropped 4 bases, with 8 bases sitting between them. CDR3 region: CASSQPRETQYF. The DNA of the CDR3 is TGTGCCAGCAGTCAGCCACGAGAGACCCAGTACTTC.

The CDR3 is CASSEAGGRQAQYF. CDR3 DNA: TGTGCCAGCAGTGAAGCGGGGGGGCGACAGGCCCAGTACTTC. V is TRBV6-1 and J is TRBJ2-5, with D possibly being TRBD2 (7 bases). Germline V gene sequence: CDR1 MNHNS, CDR2 SASEGT. Trimming took 0 bases from V and 9 from J, leaving 14 bases between them. The CDR3 length is 14 residues.

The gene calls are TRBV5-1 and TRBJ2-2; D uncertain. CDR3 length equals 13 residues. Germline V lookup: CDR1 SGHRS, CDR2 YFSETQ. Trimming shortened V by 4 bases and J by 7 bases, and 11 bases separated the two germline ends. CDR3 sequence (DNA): TGCGCCAGCAGCCTCCTTTTGGGCGGGGAGCTGTTTTTT. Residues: CASSLLLGGELFF.

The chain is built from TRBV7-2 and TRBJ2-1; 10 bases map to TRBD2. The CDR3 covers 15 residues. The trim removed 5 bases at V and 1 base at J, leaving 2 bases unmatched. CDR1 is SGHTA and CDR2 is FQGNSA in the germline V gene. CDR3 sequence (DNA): TGTGCCAGCAGCCCTAGCGGGGGATCCTACAATGAGCAGTTCTTC. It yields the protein CASSPSGGSYNEQFF.

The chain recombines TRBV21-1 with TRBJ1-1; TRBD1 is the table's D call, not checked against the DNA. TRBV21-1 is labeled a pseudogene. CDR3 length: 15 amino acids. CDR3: CASSSLRGLNTEAFF. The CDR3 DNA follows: TGTGCCAGCAGCTCCCTCAGGGGCCTGAACACTGAAGCTTTCTTT.

The CDR3 nucleotides read TGCGCCAGCAGCGACAACATATGGGGAGATTCTGGGGCCAACGTCCTGACTTTC. This sequence encodes CASSDNIWGDSGANVLTF. The chain recombines TRBV5-1 with TRBJ2-6, with a possible D match to TRBD2 (5 bases). With 4 bases removed from V and 1 base from J, the gap between germline ends came to 18 bases. The CDR3 has 18 amino acids. Germline CDR1 is SGHRS and CDR2 is YFSETQ.

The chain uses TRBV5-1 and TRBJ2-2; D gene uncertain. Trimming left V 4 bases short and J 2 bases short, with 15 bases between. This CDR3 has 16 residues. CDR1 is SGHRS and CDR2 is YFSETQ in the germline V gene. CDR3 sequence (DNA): TGCGCCAGCAGCATCAACCGGGCCAAAAACACCGGGGAGCTGTTTTTT. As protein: CASSINRAKNTGELFF.

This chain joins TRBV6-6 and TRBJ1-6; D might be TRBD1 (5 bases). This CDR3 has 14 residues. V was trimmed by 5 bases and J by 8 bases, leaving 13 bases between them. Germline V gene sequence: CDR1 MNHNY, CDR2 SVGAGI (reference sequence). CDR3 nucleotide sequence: TGTGCCAGCAGTAAACAGGTCGTAGATTCACCCCTCCACTTT. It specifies CASSKQVVDSPLHF.

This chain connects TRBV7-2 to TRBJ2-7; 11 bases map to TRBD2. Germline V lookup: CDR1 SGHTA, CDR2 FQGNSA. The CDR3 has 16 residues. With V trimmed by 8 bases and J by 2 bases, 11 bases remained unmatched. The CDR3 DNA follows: TGTGCCAGCGGGGTCCTAGCGGGAGGTCTCACCTACGAGCAGTACTTC. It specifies CASGVLAGGLTYEQYF.

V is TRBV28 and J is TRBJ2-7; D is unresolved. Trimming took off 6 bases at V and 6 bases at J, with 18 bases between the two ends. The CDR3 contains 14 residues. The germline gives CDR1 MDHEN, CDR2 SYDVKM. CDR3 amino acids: CASSPSNGWVEQYF. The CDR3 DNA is TGTGCCAGCAGCCCCAGTAACGGCTGGGTCGAGCAGTACTTC.

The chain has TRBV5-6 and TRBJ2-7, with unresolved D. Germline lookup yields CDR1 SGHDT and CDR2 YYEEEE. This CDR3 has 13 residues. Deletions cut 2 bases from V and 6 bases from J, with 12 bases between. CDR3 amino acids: CASSFARSGEQYF. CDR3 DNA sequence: TGTGCCAGCAGCTTCGCTAGGTCGGGCGAGCAGTACTTC.

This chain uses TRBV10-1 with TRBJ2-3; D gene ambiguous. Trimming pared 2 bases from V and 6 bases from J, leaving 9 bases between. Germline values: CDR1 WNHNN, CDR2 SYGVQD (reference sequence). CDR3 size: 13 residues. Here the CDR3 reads CASSERIGDTQYF. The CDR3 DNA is TGCGCCAGCAGTGAGCGGATCGGGGATACGCAGTATTTT.

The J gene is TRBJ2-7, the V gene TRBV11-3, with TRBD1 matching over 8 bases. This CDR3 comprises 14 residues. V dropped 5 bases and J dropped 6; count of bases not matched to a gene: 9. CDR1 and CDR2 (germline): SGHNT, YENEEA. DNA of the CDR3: TGTGCCAGCAGCGCCGGGACAGGTGGGCTCGAGCAGTACTTC. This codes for CASSAGTGGLEQYF.

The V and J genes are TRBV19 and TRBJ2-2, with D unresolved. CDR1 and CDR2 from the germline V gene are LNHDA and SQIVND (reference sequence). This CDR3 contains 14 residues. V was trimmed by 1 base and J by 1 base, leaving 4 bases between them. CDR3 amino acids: CASSIGQNTGELFF. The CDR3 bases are TGTGCCAGTAGTATAGGGCAGAACACCGGGGAGCTGTTTTTT. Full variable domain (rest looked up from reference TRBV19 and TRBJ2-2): DGGITQSPKYLFRKEGQNVTLSCEQNLNHDAMYWYRQDPGQGLRLIYYSQIVNDFQKGDIAEGYSVSREKKESFPLTVTSAQKNPTAFYLCASSIGQNTGELFFGEGSRLTVL.

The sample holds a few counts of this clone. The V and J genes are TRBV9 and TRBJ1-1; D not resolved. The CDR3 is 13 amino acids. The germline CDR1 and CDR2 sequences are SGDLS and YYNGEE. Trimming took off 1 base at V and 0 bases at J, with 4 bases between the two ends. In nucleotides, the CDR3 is TGTGCCAGCAGCGTACAGGTGAACACTGAAGCTTTCTTT. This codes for CASSVQVNTEAFF.

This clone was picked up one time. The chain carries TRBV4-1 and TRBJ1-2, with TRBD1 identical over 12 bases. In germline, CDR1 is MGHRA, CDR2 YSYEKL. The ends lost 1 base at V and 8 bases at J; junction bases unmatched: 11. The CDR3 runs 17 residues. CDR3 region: CASSQVLRDRGHRGYTF. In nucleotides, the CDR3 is TGCGCCAGCAGCCAAGTACTTCGGGACAGGGGGCATCGCGGCTACACCTTC.

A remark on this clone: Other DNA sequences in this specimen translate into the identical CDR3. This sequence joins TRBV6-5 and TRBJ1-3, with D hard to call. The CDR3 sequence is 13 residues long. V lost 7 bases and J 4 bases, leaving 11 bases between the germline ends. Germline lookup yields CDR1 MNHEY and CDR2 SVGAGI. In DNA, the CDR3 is TGTGCCAGCACGTCCGCGGGGGGAAACACCATATATTTT. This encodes CASTSAGGNTIYF.

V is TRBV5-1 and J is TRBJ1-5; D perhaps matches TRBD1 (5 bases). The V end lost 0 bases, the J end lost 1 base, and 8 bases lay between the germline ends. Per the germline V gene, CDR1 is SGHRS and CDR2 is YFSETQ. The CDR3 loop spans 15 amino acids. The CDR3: CASSLAGLSNQPQHF. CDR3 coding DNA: TGCGCCAGCAGCTTGGCGGGACTAAGCAATCAGCCCCAGCATTTT.

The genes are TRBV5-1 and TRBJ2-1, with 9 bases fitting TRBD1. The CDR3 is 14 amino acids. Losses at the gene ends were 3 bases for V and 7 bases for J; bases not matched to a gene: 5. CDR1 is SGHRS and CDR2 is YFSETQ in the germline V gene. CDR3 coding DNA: TGCGCCAGCAGCTGGGGACAGGGAATGAATGAGCAGTTCTTC. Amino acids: CASSWGQGMNEQFF.